The next 20 T cell receptor beta chains were all read from a single sample in a study of cytomegalovirus exposure and HLA in healthy donors. The PCR employed 60 Vbeta primers together with 13 Jbeta primers. Assay used: immunoSEQ multiplex PCR; TCRdb lists only in-frame clones, some missing. The sample holds about 110,000 clones; over 80% are singletons and the top ten take 5% to 6.5%. Sequences were obtained from PBMCs. Receptor source: a man between 18 and 29 years old in good health and CMV-seronegative.

V and J are TRBV4-1 and TRBJ2-5; tentative D call: TRBD1 (6 bases). Trimming left V 5 bases short and J 0 bases short, with 16 bases between. Germline V gene lookup returns CDR1 MGHRA and CDR2 YSYEKL. This CDR3 comprises 16 residues. The DNA for the CDR3 is TGCGCCAGCAGCGCCCGGGACACACAGTACCAAGAGACCCAGTACTTC. Amino acid sequence: CASSARDTQYQETQYF.

This rearrangement joins TRBV7-6 to TRBJ2-7; 7 positions agree with TRBD1. Looked up from germline, CDR1 is SGHVS and CDR2 is FNYEAQ. This CDR3 comprises 14 residues. The J segment lost 3 bases and the V segment lost 5 bases, leaving 7 bases of the junction unmatched. The CDR3 here is CASSDRDPFYEQYF. CDR3 DNA sequence: TGTGCCAGCAGCGACAGGGACCCCTTCTACGAGCAGTACTTC.

The CDR3 region is CASSIFSGRGTDTQYF. The CDR3 DNA follows: TGCGCCAGCAGCATTTTTAGCGGGAGGGGCACAGATACGCAGTATTTT. The rearrangement uses TRBV5-1 and TRBJ2-3; 11 bases are a match to TRBD2. The CDR3 consists of 16 residues. The junction had 5 bases not matched to a gene; V was cut back by 4 bases and J by 1 base. Germline V gene data show CDR1 as SGHRS and CDR2 as YFSETQ.

This chain joins TRBV6-1 and TRBJ1-1; weak D call: TRBD1 (6 bases). The CDR3 sequence is 18 residues long. Germline loops: CDR1 MNHNS, CDR2 SASEGT. With 6 bases removed from V and 3 bases from J, the gap between germline ends came to 26 bases. CDR3 sequence reads: CASRERRQVLIGDTEAFF. The CDR3 DNA reads TGTGCCAGCAGAGAAAGGAGACAGGTCCTTATTGGGGACACTGAAGCTTTCTTT.

The chain couples TRBV6-6 to TRBJ2-7, with TRBD2 matching over 7 bases. The length of the CDR3 is 14 residues. V lost 6 bases, J lost 2 bases, and 7 bases stayed unmatched. The germline gives CDR1 MNHNY, CDR2 SVGAGI (reference sequence). This CDR3 is CASSTTSKAYEQYF. The CDR3 bases are TGTGCCAGCAGCACGACTAGCAAAGCCTACGAGCAGTACTTC.

The chain uses TRBV7-9 and TRBJ2-4, with D possibly TRBD2 on 6 matching bases. V lost 5 bases to trimming and J lost 0 bases, with 11 bases between them. CDR3 length: 15 residues. CDR1 is SEHNR, CDR2 FQNEAQ, per germline (reference sequence). The CDR3 here is CASSRGVVAKNIQYF. As DNA, the CDR3 is TGTGCCAGCAGCCGCGGGGTAGTAGCCAAAAACATTCAGTACTTC.

The chain carries TRBV25-1 and TRBJ2-5; the D is unclear. There are 11 residues in the CDR3. CDR1 and CDR2 (germline): MGHDK, SYGVNS. Trimming stripped 2 bases from V and 9 bases from J, with 7 bases between. The CDR3 DNA follows: TGTGCCAGCAGTGAAGAGGTAGCCCAGTACTTC. Its translation is CASSEEVAQYF.

V and J are TRBV6-5 and TRBJ1-1, with 7 positions matching TRBD1. This CDR3 is 14 amino acids long. From germline, CDR1 is MNHEY and CDR2 SVGAGI. The V gene end was trimmed by 7 bases and the J gene end by 1 base; junction bases not matched to a gene: 6. The CDR3 DNA is TGTGCCAGCATCCTCGACAGGGAGAACACTGAAGCTTTCTTT. Protein product: CASILDRENTEAFF.

The chain joins TRBV27 to TRBJ1-4; possible D gene TRBD1, 5 bases. V lost 8 bases to trimming and J lost 0 bases, with 19 bases between them. The CDR3 length is 17 residues. The V gene's germline CDR1 is MNHEY and CDR2 SMNVEV (reference sequence). This CDR3 is CASRPRSRVATNEKLFF. CDR3 sequence (DNA): TGTGCCAGCCGTCCGAGGAGCAGGGTCGCAACTAATGAAAAACTGTTTTTT.

V is TRBV6-5 and J is TRBJ2-1; no definite D call. V dropped 7 bases and J dropped 9 bases, with 10 bases sitting between them. The CDR3 sequence is 11 residues long. Germline V gene sequence: CDR1 MNHEY, CDR2 SVGAGI. The CDR3 DNA reads as TGTGCCAGCACCTTGGGCCTTGAGCAGTTCTTC. Its protein is CASTLGLEQFF.

The chain's CDR3 is CASSLARQKNTEAFF. The DNA of the CDR3 is TGTGCCAGCAGCTTAGCGCGGCAAAAGAACACTGAAGCTTTCTTT. This chain uses TRBV7-3 with TRBJ1-1; D gene ambiguous. Germline-derived CDR1 and CDR2 are SGHTA and FQGTGA. The CDR3 consists of 15 residues. Trimming left V 2 bases short and J 1 base short, with 11 bases between.

This chain joins TRBV6-5 and TRBJ2-7; 11 positions agree with TRBD2. Germline CDR1 MNHEY, CDR2 SVGAGI. The length of the CDR3 is 15 residues. Unmatched junction bases numbered 6, after V lost 6 bases and J lost 2 bases. The CDR3 loop is CASREGLAAPYEQYF. As DNA, the CDR3 is TGTGCCAGCAGAGAGGGACTAGCGGCCCCCTACGAGCAGTACTTC.

The chain employs TRBV5-5 and TRBJ2-1, with D perhaps TRBD1 (7 bases). The CDR3 has 18 residues. Between the trimmed V and J ends, which lost 1 base and 1 base, there was a span of 18 bases. Germline CDR1 is SGHKS and CDR2 is YYEKEE (reference sequence). CDR3 in DNA: TGTGCCAGCAGCTTGCAGGGGGGAGGCACCCCTTCCTACAATGAGCAGTTCTTC. Residues: CASSLQGGGTPSYNEQFF.

The CDR3 reads CASSLGLAKTTDTQYF. Here the CDR3 DNA reads TGTGCCAGCAGCCTGGGACTAGCGAAAACTACAGATACGCAGTATTTT. This chain connects TRBV13 to TRBJ2-3; the match to TRBD2 covers 10 bases. CDR3 size: 16 residues. Per the germline V gene, CDR1 is PRHDT and CDR2 is FYEKMQ (reference sequence). V shed 5 bases and J 3 bases; nucleotides not matched to a gene: 8.

This rearrangement joins TRBV6-1 to TRBJ2-2; 10 nucleotides line up with TRBD1. The V segment lost 5 bases and the J segment 7 bases; nucleotides outside the gene matches: 4. CDR3 length: 14 amino acids. Germline V gene data show CDR1 as MNHNS and CDR2 as SASEGT. The CDR3 DNA reads TGTGCCAGCAGTTCGGGACAGGGGAGCGGGGAGCTGTTTTTT. Encoded protein: CASSSGQGSGELFF.

The V gene is TRBV7-2, the J gene TRBJ2-2; TRBD2 matches 12 bases. Trimming removed 3 bases from V and 2 bases from J; junction bases left unmatched: 1. There are 16 residues in the CDR3. CDR1 SGHTA and CDR2 FQGNSA come from the germline V gene. CDR3 nucleotides: TGTGCCAGCAGCTTTGGACTAGCGGGAAACACCGGGGAGCTGTTTTTT. Translated, it gives CASSFGLAGNTGELFF. The whole variable domain, remainder taken from reference TRBV7-2 and TRBJ2-2, is GAGVSQSPSNKVTEKGKDVELRCDPISGHTALYWYRQSLGQGLEFLIYFQGNSAPDKSGLPSDRFSAERTGGSVSTLTIQRTQQEDSAVYLCASSFGLAGNTGELFFGEGSRLTVL.

This clone was counted a few times. The chain has TRBV25-1 and TRBJ2-7; a weak D match, TRBD2 (5 bases). The V end was cut by 10 bases, the J end by 5 bases, with 18 bases between. CDR3 length equals 13 residues. Germline CDR1 and CDR2: MGHDK and SYGVNS. The CDR3 nucleotides read TGTGCCACCTCGGGGATAGGGCCGGACGAGCAGTACTTC. This codes for CATSGIGPDEQYF.

The chain is built from TRBV6-4 and TRBJ2-6; TRBD1 matches 7 bases. V trimming: 5 bases; J trimming: 0 bases; junction bases outside the gene matches: 1. Looked up from germline, CDR1 is MRHNA and CDR2 is SNTAGT. The CDR3 spans 15 residues. In nucleotides, the CDR3 is TGTGCCAGCAGTCCAGGGGGCTCTGGGGCCAACGTCCTGACTTTC. Translation: CASSPGGSGANVLTF.

In this sample, this clone turned up once. The gene calls are TRBV7-9 and TRBJ2-1, with D tentatively TRBD2 (6 bases). Trimming stripped 1 base from V and 6 bases from J, with 13 bases between. Germline CDR1 is SEHNR and CDR2 is FQNEAQ (reference sequence). The CDR3 has 15 amino acids. The CDR3: CASSLGSGVGNEQFF. DNA of the CDR3: TGTGCCAGCAGCTTAGGGTCGGGAGTTGGCAATGAGCAGTTCTTC.

V and J are TRBV18 and TRBJ2-1, with a possible D match to TRBD2 (5 bases). V shed 2 bases and J shed 2 bases, with 13 bases lying between them. Germline V gene lookup returns CDR1 KGHSH and CDR2 LQKENI. The CDR3 is 16 residues long. Here the CDR3 reads CASSPYEGVAYNEQFF. In nucleotides, the CDR3 is TGTGCCAGCTCACCATATGAGGGAGTGGCCTACAATGAGCAGTTCTTC. Together with reference TRBV18 and TRBJ2-1, the CDR3 gives the full variable domain: NAGVMQNPRHLVRRRGQEARLRCSPMKGHSHVYWYRQLPEEGLKFMVYLQKENIIDESGMPKERFSAEFPKEGPSILRIQQVVRGDSAAYFCASSPYEGVAYNEQFFGPGTRLTVL.